The 11 T cell receptor beta chains reported below all come from one sample, sequenced in a study of Graves' ophthalmopathy and Graves' hyperthyroidism (dated by TCRdb to the late 2010s). TCRdb shows the sequencer as Illumina HiSeq 2000. For repertoire sequencing, TCR beta CDR3 regions were amplified from RNA transcripts. A first-round RT-PCR used HTBI primers with the Qiagen OneStep RT-PCR kit, followed by a second-round multiplex PCR, size selection and purification. The public reads were run again by TCRdb, first through fastp at Q25 and then through MiXCR, and only productive beta chains were kept. Every entry covers one CDR3 protein and lists the most common genes and DNA from its rows. The sample table lists 200,000 to 300,000 distinct CDR3 sequences, about 46% of them with a count of one. The ten largest clonotypes hold approximately 44% of the sample. The source material was peripheral blood. The receptors were sampled from an adult man with Graves' ophthalmopathy.

Regarding this clonotype: One end of the junction fails to match germline, which may point to a read error. V gene TRBV5-1 combines with J gene TRBJ1-6, with 10 bases aligning to TRBD1. This CDR3 has 15 residues. Germline CDR1 and CDR2: SGHRS and YFSETQ. The CDR3 DNA reads as TGCGCCAGCGGCTTGGACAGGGGGAGAAATTCACCCCTCCACTTT. Amino acids: CASGLDRGRNSPLHF. The entire variable domain, with the rest obtained from reference TRBV5-1 and TRBJ1-6, is as follows: KAGVTQTPRYLIKTRGQQVTLSCSPISGHRSVSWYQQTPGQGLQFLFEYFSETQRNKGNFPGRFSGRQFSNSRSEMNVSTLELGDSALYLCASGLDRGRNSPLHFGNGTRLTVT.

This clonotype has just a few counts. This rearrangement joins TRBV7-6 to TRBJ2-7; D is uncertain. The CDR3 sequence is 13 residues long. Germline V gives CDR1 SGHVS, CDR2 FNYEAQ. V was clipped by 1 base and J by 6 bases, with 10 bases between them. CDR3 region: CASSLDLSGEQYF. CDR3 bases: TGTGCCAGCAGCTTAGATCTTTCTGGCGAGCAGTACTTC.

V is TRBV19 and J is TRBJ2-7, with D possibly TRBD1 on 6 matching bases. The germline V gene encodes CDR1 LNHDA and CDR2 SQIVND (reference sequence). The length of the CDR3 is 14 residues. V was cut by 6 bases and J by 5 bases, with 17 bases left in between. The CDR3 loop reads CASSTGTMVHEQYF. The CDR3 DNA sequence: TGTGCCAGTAGCACCGGGACAATGGTCCACGAGCAGTACTTC.

The chain links TRBV24-1 to TRBJ2-3; D ambiguous. CDR1 KGHDR and CDR2 SFDVKD come from the germline V gene. The CDR3 contains 14 residues. V lost 0 bases and J lost 2, with 5 bases in between. This CDR3 reads CATSDLGSTDTQYF. The CDR3 coding sequence is TGTGCCACCAGTGATTTGGGGTCCACAGATACGCAGTATTTT.

This clonotype was observed a single time. The V gene is TRBV7-3, the J gene TRBJ2-7, with 8 positions matching TRBD2. The CDR3 length is 18 residues. Per the germline V gene, CDR1 is SGHTA and CDR2 is FQGTGA. The CDR3 DNA follows: TGTGCTAGAAGCTTATTGCCTAGCGGGTCCTCTAGCTCCTACGAGCAGTACTTC. Its protein is CARSLLPSGSSSSYEQYF.

V is TRBV25-1 and J is TRBJ2-7; 7 bases align to TRBD1. CDR1 MGHDK and CDR2 SYGVNS come from the germline V gene. V shed 6 bases, J shed 3 bases, and the junction held 11 bases outside the gene matches. CDR3 size: 15 residues. CDR3 coding DNA: TGTGCCAGCAGACTCCAGACGGGACAGAACTACGAGCAGTACTTC. It specifies CASRLQTGQNYEQYF.

In its sample, this clonotype was seen a few times. This sequence joins TRBV4-1 and TRBJ1-2; D gene unclear. The V end lost 3 bases, the J end lost 2 bases, and 7 bases lay between the germline ends. Germline V gene lookup returns CDR1 MGHRA and CDR2 YSYEKL. CDR3 length: 13 amino acids. Written as DNA, the CDR3 is TGCGCCAGCAGCCACGAGGGAAACTATGGCTACACCTTC. This translates into CASSHEGNYGYTF.

With regard to this clonotype: This may arise from a read error, as a much more abundant clone is one base away. This rearrangement joins TRBV29-1 to TRBJ1-5; D is possibly TRBD1 (5 bases). The V gene's germline CDR1 is SQVTM and CDR2 ANQGSEA. The CDR3 spans 13 residues. Trimming cost V 4 bases and J 6 bases, with 13 bases left between them. The CDR3 DNA is TGCAGCGTTGGCGGGGCAGCAACTCAGCCCCAGCATTTT. Translated, it gives CSVGGAATQPQHF.

This clonotype was picked up many times. This sequence joins TRBV29-1 and TRBJ1-1, with D possibly TRBD1 on 6 matching bases. Germline values: CDR1 SQVTM, CDR2 ANQGSEA. Trimming removed 3 bases from V and 6 bases from J, with 8 bases in between. This CDR3 region has 11 residues. The CDR3 loop reads CSVDRGSEAFF. The CDR3 coding sequence is TGCAGCGTTGACAGGGGCTCTGAAGCTTTCTTT.

The rearrangement links TRBV10-2 to TRBJ1-1, with no clear D. Between the trimmed V and J ends, which lost 3 bases and 5 bases, there was a span of 7 bases. Germline CDR1 reads WSHSY; CDR2 reads SAAADI. This CDR3 region has 12 residues. The CDR3 region is CASSDGRTEAFF. The CDR3 coding sequence is TGCGCCAGCAGTGACGGGAGGACTGAAGCTTTCTTT.

The chain couples TRBV12-3 or TRBV12-4 to TRBJ2-7; no clear D gene. CDR3 size: 15 residues. Trimming took 3 bases from V and 5 from J, leaving 17 bases between them. CDR3 amino acids: CASSFPKQGIHEQYF. The CDR3, as DNA: TGTGCCAGCAGTTTCCCCAAACAAGGGATCCACGAGCAGTACTTC.